What follows describes a single T cell receptor beta chain. Researchers isolated at least 7 million PBMCs per sample. The V end lost 2 bases, the J end lost 0 bases, and 5 bases lay between the germline ends. CDR1 and CDR2 (germline): DFQATT, SNEGSKA (reference sequence). This CDR3 has 14 amino acids. Primers used in a second PCR of roughly 6 to 11 cycles were a sample-barcoded 5' primer and a J-beta primer mix. TCRdb redid the calling of the 5' RACE reads with MiXCR, one entry per CDR3 protein. Of around 650,000 distinct CDR3 sequences detected, around 41% appear once; the ten largest clones hold around 32%. The entry originates in a study of blood T cells in healthy people across ages.

The sample consisted of blood. The rearrangement uses TRBV20-1 and TRBJ2-6; D remains ambiguous. The sequence derives from a man aged 80 or over in good health. CDR3: CSARQSSGANVLTF. The CDR3 region has the DNA TGCAGTGCTAGACAGAGCTCTGGGGCCAACGTCCTGACTTTC.